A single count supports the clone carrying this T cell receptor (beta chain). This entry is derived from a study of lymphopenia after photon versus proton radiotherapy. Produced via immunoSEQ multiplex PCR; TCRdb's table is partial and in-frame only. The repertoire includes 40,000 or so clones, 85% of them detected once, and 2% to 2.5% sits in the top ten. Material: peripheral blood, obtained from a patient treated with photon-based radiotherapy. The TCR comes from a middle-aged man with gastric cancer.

CDR3: CASSLGLAGPYNEQFF. The CDR3, as DNA: TGTGCCAGCAGCTTGGGACTAGCGGGGCCCTACAATGAGCAGTTCTTC. The rearrangement links TRBV5-8 to TRBJ2-1, with 11 positions matching TRBD2. The CDR3 runs 16 residues. With 0 bases clipped from V and 2 bases from J, the junction kept 1 base outside the gene matches. In germline, CDR1 is SGHTS, CDR2 YDEGEE.